These 25 T cell receptor beta chains were all obtained from the same sample, sequenced in a study of shared clonotypes between healthy human individuals. CD8 cells regarded as naive lacked CD45RO, were positively chosen for CCR7, and omitted terminally differentiated effector memory CD45RA+ cells. Generated by immunoSEQ multiplex PCR, the TCRdb table keeps only in-frame clones and is missing some. The sample lists about 2 million clones, just under 95% occurring once. Material: naive CD8+ T cells sorted from blood. These receptor sequences come from a man aged 18-30 years in good health.

The rearrangement joins TRBV29-1 to TRBJ1-2; D is uncertain. The length of the CDR3 is 12 residues. The germline V and J ends were trimmed by 8 bases and 4 bases, with 14 bases remaining between them. Germline CDR1 is SQVTM and CDR2 is ANQGSEA. CDR3 in amino acids: CSMRQEAYGYTF. The CDR3 DNA reads as TGCAGCATGCGTCAAGAAGCCTATGGCTACACCTTC.

The count of this clone is one. The chain joins TRBV27 to TRBJ1-5; unclear D gene. The germline V gene encodes CDR1 MNHEY and CDR2 SMNVEV (reference sequence). Trimming pared 4 bases from V and 7 bases from J, leaving 11 bases between. The CDR3 spans 13 residues. In DNA, the CDR3 is TGTGCCAGCAGTTGGAGGCAGGACCAGCCCCAGCATTTT. It specifies CASSWRQDQPQHF.

V usage is TRBV13 and J usage is TRBJ2-7, with D unclear. In germline, CDR1 is PRHDT, CDR2 FYEKMQ (reference sequence). Between the trimmed V and J ends, which lost 5 bases and 4 bases, there was a span of 9 bases. The CDR3 has 12 amino acids. The CDR3 DNA reads as TGTGCCAGCAGCCTCCAGATATACGAGCAGTACTTC. The encoded protein is CASSLQIYEQYF.

With regard to this clone: Other DNA sequences of this sample code for an identical CDR3. This chain joins TRBV27 and TRBJ2-2; tentatively, D is TRBD2 (6 bases). Per germline, CDR1 MNHEY and CDR2 SMNVEV (reference sequence). The V end lost 7 bases, the J end lost 5 bases, and 11 bases lay between the germline ends. This CDR3 has 13 amino acids. In DNA form, the CDR3 reads TGTGCCAGCATCTCCCGGGGGACCGGGGAGCTGTTTTTT. It codes for CASISRGTGELFF.

This chain links TRBV11-2 with TRBJ2-3; D is unclear. The V end lost 7 bases, the J end lost 4 bases, and 9 bases lay between the germline ends. This CDR3 contains 12 residues. The germline gives CDR1 SGHAT, CDR2 FQNNGV. In nucleotides, the CDR3 is TGTGCCAGCACCCTACGGGCAGATACGCAGTATTTT. Its translation: CASTLRADTQYF.

This chain uses TRBV4-1 with TRBJ2-2, with D tentatively TRBD2 (7 bases). The CDR3 is made up of 16 amino acids. Trimming removed 1 base at V and 4 bases at J, with 13 bases between. CDR1 is MGHRA and CDR2 is YSYEKL in the germline V gene. The CDR3 protein is CASSQVGGRVTGELFF. In nucleotides, the CDR3 is TGCGCCAGCAGCCAAGTCGGGGGGCGGGTCACCGGGGAGCTGTTTTTT.

The chain recombines TRBV7-8 with TRBJ2-7; 7 nucleotides match TRBD1. The V segment lost 5 bases and the J segment 5 bases; nucleotides outside the gene matches: 12. The germline V gene encodes CDR1 SGHVS and CDR2 FQNEAQ. The length of the CDR3 is 15 residues. The CDR3 spells CASSADYRGGDEQYF. DNA of the CDR3: TGTGCCAGCAGCGCAGATTACAGGGGTGGAGACGAGCAGTACTTC.

The rearrangement uses TRBV6-5 and TRBJ1-1; D gene unclear. The CDR3 extends over 14 amino acids. V dropped 6 bases and J dropped 1 base, with 12 bases sitting between them. Germline CDR1 reads MNHEY; CDR2 reads SVGAGI. The CDR3 here is CASREGPENTEAFF. The CDR3 DNA sequence: TGTGCCAGCAGGGAGGGTCCCGAGAACACTGAAGCTTTCTTT.

Note on this clone: Other nucleotide sequences in the sample specify the same CDR3. This rearrangement joins TRBV4-1 to TRBJ2-2; TRBD1 matches at 9 bases. The CDR3 runs 16 residues. Germline CDR1 reads MGHRA; CDR2 reads YSYEKL. Trimming cost V 3 bases and J 3 bases; bases outside gene matches: 5. CDR3 loop: CASSQEGQGHTGELFF. The DNA for the CDR3 is TGCGCCAGCAGCCAGGAAGGACAGGGGCACACCGGGGAGCTGTTTTTT.

The genes are TRBV15 and TRBJ2-1, with D possibly TRBD2 on 5 matching bases. CDR1 and CDR2 (germline): LNHNV, YYDKDF (reference sequence). The ends were cut back, 1 base at V and 10 bases at J, with 14 bases in the middle. CDR3 size: 14 residues. Written as DNA, the CDR3 is TGTGCCACCAGCAGAGTTGGGAGACCAGAGGAGCAGTTCTTC. Translating gives CATSRVGRPEEQFF.

The CDR3, as DNA: TGTGCCATCAGTGACCAGGGGACAGGTCTAGGCAATCAGCCCCAGCATTTT. This translates into CAISDQGTGLGNQPQHF. The chain joins TRBV10-3 to TRBJ1-5; 8 nucleotides match TRBD1. The CDR3 is made up of 17 amino acids. The junction had 9 bases not matched to a gene; V was cut back by 3 bases and J by 2 bases. The germline V gene encodes CDR1 ENHRY and CDR2 SYGVKD.

The V call is TRBV7-2, the J call TRBJ2-1; D is undetermined. CDR1 and CDR2 (germline): SGHTA, FQGNSA. Trimming left V 4 bases short and J 6 bases short, with 10 bases between. This CDR3 is built from 13 residues. The DNA of the CDR3 is TGTGCCAGCAGCTCCGGTTGGGGCAATGAGCAGTTCTTC. It is translated as CASSSGWGNEQFF.

The chain joins TRBV27 to TRBJ1-2; D unresolved. The CDR3 runs to 13 residues. Germline CDR1 reads MNHEY; CDR2 reads SMNVEV (reference sequence). V lost 4 bases to trimming and J lost 0 bases, with 6 bases between them. CDR3 coding DNA: TGTGCCAGCAGTTCGGCTCCTAACTATGGCTACACCTTC. Encoded protein: CASSSAPNYGYTF.

This sequence joins TRBV25-1 and TRBJ1-5, with 8 nucleotides matching TRBD1. The trim removed 1 base at V and 7 bases at J, leaving 3 bases unmatched. The CDR3 totals 14 residues. Germline CDR1 is MGHDK and CDR2 is SYGVNS. CDR3 residues: CASSESQGAQPQHF. The CDR3 DNA is TGTGCCAGCAGTGAATCCCAGGGGGCCCAGCCCCAGCATTTT.

The chain is built from TRBV10-3 and TRBJ1-1; 10 nucleotides agree with TRBD1. Germline assignment: CDR1 ENHRY and CDR2 SYGVKD. The CDR3 has 14 residues. V was pared by 6 bases and J by 8 bases, with 9 bases of the junction left unmatched. The CDR3 sequence is CAIRTTGGREEAFF. In DNA form, the CDR3 reads TGTGCCATCAGGACGACAGGGGGCCGGGAGGAAGCTTTCTTT.

The rearrangement links TRBV14 to TRBJ2-4; 8 positions match TRBD2. With V trimmed by 5 bases and J by 1 base, 4 bases remained unmatched. Germline V gene lookup returns CDR1 SGHDN and CDR2 FVKESK. The CDR3 spans 15 residues. The CDR3 nucleotides are TGTGCCAGCAGCGGCGGGGGGTTGGCCAAAAACATTCAGTACTTC. Its translation is CASSGGGLAKNIQYF.

This sequence joins TRBV10-2 and TRBJ2-4; 9 bases fit TRBD1. J lost 6 bases, V lost 8 bases, and 11 bases had no gene match. Germline lookup yields CDR1 WSHSY and CDR2 SAAADI. This CDR3 has 15 amino acids. CDR3 nucleotide sequence: TGCGCCAGCGCGAGTCCGGGACAGGGTACAAACATTCAGTACTTC. Translated: CASASPGQGTNIQYF.

J is TRBJ2-1 and V is TRBV4-1; D remains unclear. The CDR3 length is 13 residues. Trimming removed 4 bases at V and 8 bases at J, with 12 bases between. Germline V gene data show CDR1 as MGHRA and CDR2 as YSYEKL. The CDR3 nucleotides read TGCGCCAGCAGCCGTACTATGGATCATGAGCAGTTCTTC. Translation: CASSRTMDHEQFF.

The chain has TRBV27 and TRBJ1-2, with D perhaps matching TRBD1 (5 bases). V lost 5 bases and J lost 2, with 15 bases in between. The CDR3 length is 15 residues. CDR1 is MNHEY and CDR2 is SMNVEV in the germline V gene (reference sequence). Written as DNA, the CDR3 is TGTGCCAGCAGTACGGGGGACGGGGAAAACTATGGCTACACCTTC. This gives the protein CASSTGDGENYGYTF.

To note about this clone: Other DNA sequences of this sample code for an identical CDR3. This chain links TRBV10-3 with TRBJ2-3, with D unclear. Per the germline V gene, CDR1 is ENHRY and CDR2 is SYGVKD. This CDR3 has 14 residues. Trimming removed 8 bases from V and 0 bases from J, with 12 bases in between. The CDR3 DNA sequence: TGTGCCATCTCGGAGTCATCTAGCACAGATACGCAGTATTTT. This gives the protein CAISESSSTDTQYF.

The chain combines TRBV4-1 with TRBJ2-1; 8 nucleotides align to TRBD2. J gave up 7 bases and V 0 bases, and 14 bases lay outside the gene matches. From germline, CDR1 is MGHRA and CDR2 YSYEKL. The CDR3 is made up of 18 amino acids. For the CDR3, the DNA is TGCGCCAGCAGCCAAGATCCGTTGGAGGTAGCGGGAATTAATGAGCAGTTCTTC. Translated, it gives CASSQDPLEVAGINEQFF.

This chain connects TRBV4-2 to TRBJ2-1; TRBD2 matches at 10 bases. The germline V gene encodes CDR1 LGHNA and CDR2 YNFKEQ. The CDR3 contains 16 residues. V trimming: 2 bases; J trimming: 9 bases; junction bases outside the gene matches: 10. CDR3 loop: CASSQQPGLAFSEQFF. In DNA form, the CDR3 reads TGTGCCAGCAGCCAACAACCGGGACTAGCGTTTAGTGAGCAGTTCTTC.

The V call is TRBV5-4, the J call TRBJ2-2, with 7 bases lining up with TRBD2. The junction had 4 bases not matched to a gene; V was cut back by 1 base and J by 1 base. CDR1 and CDR2 from the germline V gene are SGHNT and YYREEE (reference sequence). The CDR3 has 16 residues. The CDR3 region is CASSLSGMGNTGELFF. The DNA for the CDR3 is TGTGCCAGCAGCTTGAGCGGGATGGGGAACACCGGGGAGCTGTTTTTT. Filled out from reference TRBV5-4 and TRBJ2-2, the complete variable domain reads ETGVTQSPTHLIKTRGQQVTLRCSSQSGHNTVSWYQQALGQGPQFIFQYYREEENGRGNFPPRFSGLQFPNYSSELNVNALELDDSALYLCASSLSGMGNTGELFFGEGSRLTVL.

The rearrangement links TRBV5-1 to TRBJ2-5; no clear D. V gave up 1 base and J gave up 5 bases, with 15 bases separating them. The CDR3 has 15 residues. Germline loops: CDR1 SGHRS, CDR2 YFSETQ. DNA of the CDR3: TGCGCCAGCAGCTTGCAGGATAATATGGAGGAGACCCAGTACTTC. It specifies CASSLQDNMEETQYF.

This clone was seen a few times. The CDR3 sequence: CASSFWDQETQYF. The CDR3 DNA follows: TGTGCCAGCAGCTTCTGGGACCAAGAGACCCAGTACTTC. The chain carries TRBV5-6 and TRBJ2-5; D gene uncertain. This CDR3 region has 13 residues. V dropped 2 bases and J dropped 0 bases, with 5 bases sitting between them. CDR1 SGHDT and CDR2 YYEEEE come from the germline V gene.